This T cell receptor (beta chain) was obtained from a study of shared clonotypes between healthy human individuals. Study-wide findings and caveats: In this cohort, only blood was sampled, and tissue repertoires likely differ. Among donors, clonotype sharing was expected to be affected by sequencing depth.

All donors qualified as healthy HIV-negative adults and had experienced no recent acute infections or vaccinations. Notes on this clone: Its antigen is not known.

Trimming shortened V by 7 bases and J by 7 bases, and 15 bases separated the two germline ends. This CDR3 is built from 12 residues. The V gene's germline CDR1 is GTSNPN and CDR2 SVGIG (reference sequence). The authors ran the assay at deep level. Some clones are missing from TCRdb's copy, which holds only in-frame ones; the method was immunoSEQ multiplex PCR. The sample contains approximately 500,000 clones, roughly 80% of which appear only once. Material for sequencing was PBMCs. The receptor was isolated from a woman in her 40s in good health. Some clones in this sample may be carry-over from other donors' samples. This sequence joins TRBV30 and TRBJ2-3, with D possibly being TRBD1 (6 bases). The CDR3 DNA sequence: TGTGCCTTGACAAACAGGGCTTATACGCAGTATTTT. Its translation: CALTNRAYTQYF.